Below, 9 T cell receptor beta chains from the same sample are listed, as sequenced in a study of T cells after yellow fever vaccination. TCRdb fed the 5' RACE reads into MiXCR, producing one record per CDR3 protein. This sample yields some 340,000 distinct CDR3 sequences, of which about 4% are seen a single time; around 23% belongs to the top ten. The sequenced sample was PBMCs, obtained 5 days after the yellow fever booster vaccination. These receptors were taken from a young man who received the YFV17D yellow fever vaccine.

This clonotype has at least ten counts. The CDR3 region is CASSSGGVPDTQYF. DNA for the CDR3: TGTGCCAGCAGTTCCGGGGGGGTTCCAGATACGCAGTATTTT. The chain is built from TRBV7-3 and TRBJ2-3; the match to TRBD2 covers 8 bases. J was trimmed by 4 bases and V by 6 bases; bases with no gene match: 6. The CDR3 loop spans 14 amino acids. In germline, CDR1 is SGHTA, CDR2 FQGTGA.

This clonotype was seen many times. The chain uses TRBV7-3 and TRBJ2-1; TRBD1 aligns across 9 bases. This CDR3 has 14 residues. Germline CDR1 SGHTA, CDR2 FQGTGA. V lost 5 bases and J lost 5; bases outside the gene matches: 4. CDR3 in amino acids: CASSPGTGHNEQFF. CDR3 DNA: TGTGCCAGCAGCCCAGGGACAGGGCACAATGAGCAGTTCTTC.

In this sample, this clonotype turned up a few times. This sequence joins TRBV7-2 and TRBJ2-1; weak D call: TRBD2 (6 bases). Trimming cost V 2 bases and J 15 bases, with 14 bases left between them. CDR3 length equals 12 residues. Germline-derived CDR1 and CDR2 are SGHTA and FQGNSA. The CDR3: CASSLSGGDAFF. The CDR3 DNA reads TGTGCCAGCAGCTTATCGGGCGGGGATGCGTTCTTC.

The V and J genes are TRBV7-2 and TRBJ1-3, with D unresolved. The CDR3 contains 17 residues. Per the germline V gene, CDR1 is SGHTA and CDR2 is FQGNSA. Trimming left V 0 bases short and J 3 bases short, with 15 bases between. In nucleotides, the CDR3 is TGTGCCAGCAGCTTAGCGGGCATGGGCGCCAATGGAAACACCATATATTTT. Its translation is CASSLAGMGANGNTIYF.

The chain couples TRBV6-5 to TRBJ2-1, with TRBD1 as a possible D gene (6 bases). V lost 6 bases, J lost 8 bases, and 8 bases lay in between. The CDR3 has 11 residues. Germline CDR1 is MNHEY and CDR2 is SVGAGI. CDR3 region: CASRQGYEQFF. The CDR3 DNA reads as TGTGCCAGCAGGCAGGGGTATGAGCAGTTCTTC.

In this sample, this clonotype turned up many times. The rearrangement joins TRBV12-3 or TRBV12-4 to TRBJ2-4; D uncertain. V shed 6 bases and J shed 9 bases, with 9 bases lying between them. The CDR3 runs 11 residues. The CDR3: CASRLNGIQYF. The CDR3 DNA reads as TGTGCCAGCAGGCTAAACGGCATTCAGTACTTC.

The V and J genes are TRBV7-9 and TRBJ2-1; a weak D match, TRBD1 (6 bases). Trimming removed 6 bases at V and 4 bases at J, with 10 bases between. Germline-derived CDR1 and CDR2 are SEHNR and FQNEAQ (reference sequence). The CDR3 is 13 residues long. The chain's CDR3 is CASRKTGYNEQFF. In nucleotides, the CDR3 is TGTGCCAGCAGGAAAACAGGGTACAATGAGCAGTTCTTC.

This chain connects TRBV6-2 or TRBV6-3 to TRBJ2-2; TRBD2 aligns across 15 bases. This CDR3 region has 20 residues. Trimming took 4 bases from V and 0 from J; bases not matched to a gene: 9. CDR1 is MNHEY and CDR2 is SVGEGT in the germline V gene. CDR3 in amino acids: CASSSLEGLAGGSNTGELFF. CDR3 sequence (DNA): TGTGCCAGCAGTTCCCTCGAGGGACTAGCGGGGGGCTCGAACACCGGGGAGCTGTTTTTT.

The rearrangement uses TRBV6-2 or TRBV6-3 and TRBJ2-5; TRBD1 matches at 7 bases. V was clipped by 10 bases and J by 0 bases; unmatched bases: 11. This CDR3 is built from 15 residues. Germline V lookup: CDR1 MNHEY, CDR2 SVGEGT. CDR3 residues: CATTWDSRYQETQYF. Written as DNA, the CDR3 is TGTGCCACTACATGGGACAGTCGGTACCAAGAGACCCAGTACTTC.